This entry lists 19 T cell receptor beta chains sequenced from one sample in a study of T cell responses to AZD1222 COVID-19 vaccine. Sequenced by immunoSEQ multiplex PCR; TCRdb stores in-frame clones only, minus some. The sample holds over 150,000 clones, about 91% seen once. This specimen consisted of peripheral blood, obtained on day 0 of MenACWY control vaccination. The receptors stem from an adult in good health.

The rearrangement links TRBV4-3 to TRBJ1-1, with D unresolved. Deletions cut 3 bases from V and 1 base from J, with 15 bases between. Germline V gene data show CDR1 as LGHNA and CDR2 as YSLEER. CDR3 size: 16 residues. As DNA, the CDR3 is TGCGCCAGCAGCCAGACAAATCCGGGTTGGAACACTGAAGCTTTCTTT. Protein sequence: CASSQTNPGWNTEAFF.

The chain couples TRBV10-1 to TRBJ2-2; D may be TRBD1 (7 bases). V was clipped by 0 bases and J by 6 bases, with 11 bases between them. CDR3 length: 15 residues. In germline, CDR1 is WNHNN, CDR2 SYGVQD (reference sequence). CDR3 DNA: TGCGCCAGCAGTGAGTCGACAGGGAGGTCCGGGGAGCTGTTTTTT. It codes for CASSESTGRSGELFF.

The V and J genes are TRBV3-1 (or the pseudogene TRBV3-2) and TRBJ2-1; D perhaps matches TRBD2 (6 bases). The V gene lost 3 bases and the J gene lost 1 base, with 13 bases spanning the gap. CDR3 length: 16 residues. The germline V gene has CDR1 LGHDT and CDR2 YNNKEL (reference sequence). As DNA, the CDR3 is TGTGCCAGCAGCCACTTCCCCGGAGGGTCCTACAATGAGCAGTTCTTC. This encodes CASSHFPGGSYNEQFF.

V usage is TRBV7-3 and J usage is TRBJ1-2; tentatively, D is TRBD1 (5 bases). This CDR3 is built from 18 residues. Germline loops: CDR1 SGHTA, CDR2 FQGTGA. V lost 3 bases to trimming and J lost 0 bases, with 20 bases between them. The CDR3 DNA follows: TGTGCCAGCAGCTTGTTCGGGCAGGGAACCTCAGCTAACTATGGCTACACCTTC. This codes for CASSLFGQGTSANYGYTF. Full variable domain (remainder filled in from reference TRBV7-3 and TRBJ1-2): GAGVSQTPSNKVTEKGKYVELRCDPISGHTALYWYRQSLGQGPEFLIYFQGTGAADDSGLPNDRFFAVRPEGSVSTLKIQRTERGDSAVYLCASSLFGQGTSANYGYTFGSGTRLTVV.

The CDR3 DNA follows: TGTGCCAGCAGCCAAGGAGGACAGGGACAAGAGACCCAGTACTTC. This encodes CASSQGGQGQETQYF. This chain connects TRBV3-1 (or the pseudogene TRBV3-2) to TRBJ2-5; TRBD1 matches at 8 bases. Germline V lookup: CDR1 LGHDT, CDR2 YNNKEL (reference sequence). V was clipped by 1 base and J by 2 bases; unmatched bases: 3. The CDR3 spans 15 residues.

The chain uses TRBV7-9 and TRBJ2-4; D not certain. V lost 2 bases and J 5 bases, leaving 13 bases between the germline ends. Looked up from germline, CDR1 is SEHNR and CDR2 is FQNEAQ (reference sequence). The length of the CDR3 is 15 residues. CDR3 amino acids: CASSLRSPGENIQYF. The CDR3 coding sequence is TGTGCCAGCAGCTTAAGGAGCCCTGGAGAAAACATTCAGTACTTC.

The chain uses TRBV3-1 (or the pseudogene TRBV3-2) and TRBJ1-2; the D gene is possibly TRBD1 (6 bases). The CDR3 is 16 residues long. From germline, CDR1 is LGHDT and CDR2 YNNKEL (reference sequence). Trimming removed 1 base from V and 0 bases from J, with 12 bases in between. The chain's CDR3 is CASSQVGGTPNYGYTF. CDR3 coding DNA: TGTGCCAGCAGCCAAGTTGGAGGGACACCTAACTATGGCTACACCTTC.

The genes are TRBV5-1 and TRBJ1-1; 7 bases are shared with TRBD1. V shed 5 bases and J 3 bases; nucleotides not matched to a gene: 4. The CDR3 totals 13 residues. Germline-derived CDR1 and CDR2 are SGHRS and YFSETQ. The CDR3 spells CASRRTGDTEAFF. DNA for the CDR3: TGCGCCAGCAGGAGAACAGGGGACACTGAAGCTTTCTTT.

The V gene is TRBV28, the J gene TRBJ2-5; D unresolved. Trimming stripped 2 bases from V and 5 bases from J, with 3 bases between. The germline V gene encodes CDR1 MDHEN and CDR2 SYDVKM. This CDR3 has 11 residues. CDR3 amino acids: CASSLKETQYF. CDR3 DNA sequence: TGTGCCAGCAGTTTAAAGGAGACCCAGTACTTC.

This clone appeared once. The chain has TRBV7-9 and TRBJ1-1; no reliable D call. The CDR3 is 13 amino acids. Germline CDR1 and CDR2: SEHNR and FQNEAQ (reference sequence). The V end lost 3 bases, the J end lost 4 bases, and 9 bases lay between the germline ends. The CDR3 here is CASSFFATTEAFF. CDR3 nucleotides: TGTGCCAGCAGCTTCTTCGCGACCACTGAAGCTTTCTTT.

The V and J genes are TRBV6-4 and TRBJ1-2; D unresolved. The CDR3 has 13 residues. V was pared by 2 bases and J by 7 bases, with 11 bases between. CDR1 and CDR2 (germline): MRHNA, SNTAGT. The CDR3 spells CASSDSLRGGYTF. The CDR3 region has the DNA TGTGCCAGCAGTGACAGCCTCCGTGGTGGCTACACCTTC.

V and J are TRBV6-2 or TRBV6-3 and TRBJ1-1; 10 bases are shared with TRBD1. Trimming removed 5 bases from V and 5 bases from J; junction bases left unmatched: 8. CDR1 MNHEY and CDR2 SVGEGT come from the germline V gene. The CDR3 is 15 amino acids. This CDR3 is CASSTRDRGFTEAFF. The DNA of the CDR3 is TGTGCCAGCAGTACACGGGACAGGGGTTTTACTGAAGCTTTCTTT.

The chain is built from TRBV6-5 and TRBJ2-1; a weak D match, TRBD2 (5 bases). CDR1 is MNHEY and CDR2 is SVGAGI in the germline V gene. The ends were cut back, 5 bases at V and 9 bases at J, with 14 bases in the middle. The CDR3 consists of 13 residues. The chain's CDR3 is CASSHGISTEQFF. The CDR3 DNA follows: TGTGCCAGCAGTCACGGGATCTCGACTGAGCAGTTCTTC.

V usage is TRBV12-3 or TRBV12-4 and J usage is TRBJ1-1; 7 bases agree with TRBD1. V gave up 4 bases and J gave up 8 bases; unmatched junction bases: 7. The CDR3 runs 13 residues. The CDR3 DNA sequence: TGTGCCAGCAGTTCCCAGTGGACAGGCGAAGCTTTCTTT. Amino acids: CASSSQWTGEAFF.

The rearrangement joins TRBV27 to TRBJ2-2; TRBD2 matches at 7 bases. From germline, CDR1 is MNHEY and CDR2 SMNVEV (reference sequence). The CDR3 loop spans 14 amino acids. V was clipped by 1 base and J by 5 bases; unmatched bases: 1. This CDR3 reads CASSLYGRTGELFF. CDR3 nucleotides: TGTGCCAGCAGTTTATACGGGAGGACCGGGGAGCTGTTTTTT.

V and J are TRBV5-1 and TRBJ1-5, with no clear D. Trimming cost V 3 bases and J 4 bases, with 8 bases left between them. This CDR3 contains 13 residues. CDR1 SGHRS and CDR2 YFSETQ come from the germline V gene. Written as DNA, the CDR3 is TGCGCCAGCAGCTCCGACCAGAATCAGCCCCAGCATTTT. Amino acids: CASSSDQNQPQHF.

This clone has only one observation. This chain uses TRBV12-3 or TRBV12-4 with TRBJ1-2; TRBD1 might be the D (6 bases). The CDR3 runs 12 residues. Between the trimmed V and J ends, which lost 5 bases and 4 bases, there was a span of 8 bases. The CDR3 bases are TGTGCCAGCAGTACAGGGTTCTATGGCTACACCTTC. Protein product: CASSTGFYGYTF.

The rearrangement links TRBV28 to TRBJ2-1, with 7 bases lining up with TRBD1. Germline CDR1 is MDHEN and CDR2 is SYDVKM. CDR3 length: 16 amino acids. V was pared by 5 bases and J by 4 bases, with 11 bases of the junction left unmatched. The chain's CDR3 is CASSARDSSLYNEQFF. Here the CDR3 DNA reads TGTGCCAGCAGTGCCCGGGACAGCTCCTTATACAATGAGCAGTTCTTC.

The chain carries TRBV10-3 and TRBJ2-5; 9 bases are shared with TRBD2. The length of the CDR3 is 14 residues. The V gene end was trimmed by 10 bases and the J gene end by 7 bases; junction bases not matched to a gene: 13. Germline values: CDR1 ENHRY, CDR2 SYGVKD. In DNA form, the CDR3 reads TGTGCCACCGAGGGACTAGCAAACCCGGGGACCCAGTACTTC. Translated: CATEGLANPGTQYF.